The 32 T cell receptor beta chains below were found in one sample sequenced in a study of T cell responses to AZD1222 COVID-19 vaccine. Sequencing was performed with immunoSEQ multiplex PCR; in TCRdb, only in-frame clones are kept and a portion is missing. Among about 170,000 clones listed, roughly 90% were seen once. This specimen consisted of peripheral blood, obtained on day 0 of AZD1222 vaccination. The source of these receptors is an adult in good health.

J is TRBJ2-7 and V is TRBV19; a weak D match, TRBD1 (6 bases). V was cut by 3 bases and J by 4 bases, with 16 bases left in between. Looked up from germline, CDR1 is LNHDA and CDR2 is SQIVND (reference sequence). The CDR3 is 15 amino acids. CDR3 DNA: TGTGCCAGTAGTATTAGGCGACAGGTGGGGTACGAGCAGTACTTC. Residues: CASSIRRQVGYEQYF.

This chain connects TRBV19 to TRBJ2-1, with D perhaps matching TRBD1 (7 bases). CDR1 is LNHDA and CDR2 is SQIVND in the germline V gene (reference sequence). The CDR3 is made up of 14 amino acids. V dropped 8 bases and J dropped 5 bases, with 16 bases sitting between them. DNA for the CDR3: TGTGCCAGTTCCCGGGGGACAGTTGACAATGAGCAGTTCTTC. Encoded protein: CASSRGTVDNEQFF.

The V and J genes are TRBV27 and TRBJ2-1, with D perhaps matching TRBD2 (6 bases). The CDR3 contains 14 residues. CDR1 is MNHEY, CDR2 SMNVEV, per germline (reference sequence). V was cut by 5 bases and J by 9 bases, with 17 bases left in between. CDR3 DNA sequence: TGTGCCAGCAGTCCATTGACTAGGACCTTTGAGCAGTTCTTC. Its protein is CASSPLTRTFEQFF.

The V call is TRBV5-6, the J call TRBJ2-5, with D perhaps matching TRBD2 (6 bases). The germline V gene encodes CDR1 SGHDT and CDR2 YYEEEE. V lost 4 bases to trimming and J lost 5 bases, with 18 bases between them. The CDR3 runs 15 residues. The DNA for the CDR3 is TGTGCCAGCAGCCCCTTGGGCAGGGCGGGGGAGACCCAGTACTTC. This codes for CASSPLGRAGETQYF.

This chain uses TRBV5-1 with TRBJ1-1; no clear D. Germline CDR1 is SGHRS and CDR2 is YFSETQ. V lost 0 bases and J 3 bases, leaving 9 bases between the germline ends. This CDR3 region has 14 residues. Here the CDR3 DNA reads TGCGCCAGCAGCTTGGCCTATTCAGACACTGAAGCTTTCTTT. Protein: CASSLAYSDTEAFF. The full variable domain, in which reference TRBV5-1 and TRBJ1-1 provide the parts outside the CDR3, is KAGVTQTPRYLIKTRGQQVTLSCSPISGHRSVSWYQQTPGQGLQFLFEYFSETQRNKGNFPGRFSGRQFSNSRSEMNVSTLELGDSALYLCASSLAYSDTEAFFGQGTRLTVV.

This chain joins TRBV7-8 and TRBJ2-1; D gene ambiguous. There are 16 residues in the CDR3. V was pared by 0 bases and J by 0 bases, with 9 bases between. The V gene's germline CDR1 is SGHVS and CDR2 FQNEAQ. The chain's CDR3 is CASSLAARSSYNEQFF. The DNA of the CDR3 is TGTGCCAGCAGCTTAGCAGCTAGAAGCTCCTACAATGAGCAGTTCTTC.

The chain recombines TRBV19 with TRBJ1-5; 12 positions match TRBD1. From germline, CDR1 is LNHDA and CDR2 SQIVND (reference sequence). The CDR3 runs 17 residues. V dropped 3 bases and J dropped 7; count of bases not matched to a gene: 10. CDR3: CASSISPGQGARQPQHF. The CDR3 DNA sequence: TGTGCCAGTAGTATTTCCCCGGGACAGGGGGCAAGGCAGCCCCAGCATTTT. The full variable domain, completed using reference TRBV19 and TRBJ1-5, is DGGITQSPKYLFRKEGQNVTLSCEQNLNHDAMYWYRQDPGQGLRLIYYSQIVNDFQKGDIAEGYSVSREKKESFPLTVTSAQKNPTAFYLCASSISPGQGARQPQHFGDGTRLSIL.

V and J are TRBV7-9 and TRBJ1-2; D is undetermined. The CDR3 has 16 residues. Trimming shortened V by 3 bases and J by 6 bases, and 20 bases separated the two germline ends. Germline V gene lookup returns CDR1 SEHNR and CDR2 FQNEAQ (reference sequence). The CDR3 sequence is CASSFYRGGRPDGYTF. In nucleotides, the CDR3 is TGTGCCAGCAGCTTCTATCGGGGAGGTCGGCCGGATGGCTACACCTTC.

This rearrangement joins TRBV25-1 to TRBJ1-6; no clear D. The CDR3 covers 15 residues. CDR1 and CDR2 (germline): MGHDK, SYGVNS. Trimming took 0 bases from V and 7 from J, leaving 10 bases between them. The CDR3 is CASSEYWGENSPLHF. The CDR3 nucleotides are TGTGCCAGCAGTGAATACTGGGGAGAAAATTCACCCCTCCACTTT.

The chain employs TRBV9 and TRBJ2-1; D not certain. Germline V gene lookup returns CDR1 SGDLS and CDR2 YYNGEE. There are 15 residues in the CDR3. V was pared by 4 bases and J by 4 bases, with 15 bases between. The CDR3 here is CASSYQLGSYNEQFF. The CDR3 DNA reads as TGTGCCAGCAGCTACCAGCTGGGGTCTTACAATGAGCAGTTCTTC.

The rearrangement joins TRBV19 to TRBJ1-5, with TRBD1 identical over 7 bases. The germline CDR1 and CDR2 sequences are LNHDA and SQIVND (reference sequence). J was trimmed by 0 bases and V by 7 bases; bases with no gene match: 9. The CDR3 extends over 16 amino acids. CDR3 DNA: TGTGCCAGTAAGGAGGGGGCCTGGTTTAGCAATCAGCCCCAGCATTTT. Translating gives CASKEGAWFSNQPQHF.

The rearrangement joins TRBV12-5 to TRBJ1-1, with D perhaps matching TRBD1 (6 bases). Trimming cost V 7 bases and J 0 bases, with 27 bases left between them. The CDR3 consists of 19 residues. Germline V CDR1 and CDR2: LGHNT, FRNRAP. The CDR3 region is CASVSSPGGGALVNTEAFF. In DNA form, the CDR3 reads TGTGCTAGTGTCTCGAGCCCGGGGGGGGGCGCTTTAGTGAACACTGAAGCTTTCTTT.

The gene calls are TRBV27 and TRBJ2-7; perhaps TRBD2 as D (5 bases). Per the germline V gene, CDR1 is MNHEY and CDR2 is SMNVEV (reference sequence). With 1 base removed from V and 5 bases from J, the gap between germline ends came to 15 bases. The CDR3 is 15 residues long. In DNA form, the CDR3 reads TGTGCCAGCAGTTTATATCCGGCCGGGAACCACGAGCAGTACTTC. Translating gives CASSLYPAGNHEQYF.

V gene TRBV6-5 combines with J gene TRBJ1-5; TRBD1 is a possible D gene (6 bases). The CDR3 has 15 amino acids. The V end was cut by 4 bases, the J end by 2 bases, with 12 bases between. From germline, CDR1 is MNHEY and CDR2 SVGAGI. The CDR3 nucleotides read TGTGCCAGCAGTTTACAGGGTCATGGCAATCAGCCCCAGCATTTT. It is translated as CASSLQGHGNQPQHF.

The V call is TRBV2, the J call TRBJ1-4, with a weak D call TRBD1 (5 bases). The ends were cut back, 7 bases at V and 5 bases at J, with 17 bases in the middle. The CDR3 is 15 amino acids. Germline CDR1 SNHLY, CDR2 FYNNEI. As DNA, the CDR3 is TGTGCCAGCACCATTAATGGCAGGGTAAATGAAAAACTGTTTTTT. It specifies CASTINGRVNEKLFF.

This clone was seen a few times. The V call is TRBV12-3 or TRBV12-4, the J call TRBJ2-7; D not certain. The CDR3 runs 13 residues. The ends were cut back, 4 bases at V and 6 bases at J, with 13 bases in the middle. The CDR3 is CASSSPNLSEQYF. CDR3 nucleotide sequence: TGTGCCAGCAGTTCTCCAAATCTGTCCGAGCAGTACTTC.

This clone was seen only a few times. J is TRBJ1-1 and V is TRBV3-1 (or the pseudogene TRBV3-2); D gene unclear. This CDR3 contains 11 residues. Germline loops: CDR1 LGHDT, CDR2 YNNKEL (reference sequence). Trimming left V 4 bases short and J 7 bases short, with 7 bases between. CDR3 sequence (DNA): TGTGCCAGCAGCCTTTTCGGTGAAGCTTTCTTT. Its translation: CASSLFGEAFF.

This clone occurred once. The CDR3 here is CSVGTAYEQYF. The CDR3 DNA reads TGCAGTGTCGGGACAGCCTACGAGCAGTACTTC. The V gene is TRBV20-1, the J gene TRBJ2-7, with 7 nucleotides matching TRBD1. This CDR3 is built from 11 residues. Losses at the gene ends were 7 bases for V and 2 bases for J; bases not matched to a gene: 2. Looked up from germline, CDR1 is DFQATT and CDR2 is SNEGSKA (reference sequence).

The V gene is TRBV5-6, the J gene TRBJ2-5; maybe TRBD2 (5 bases). The CDR3 loop spans 15 amino acids. V shed 0 bases and J shed 4 bases, with 13 bases lying between them. Germline V gene sequence: CDR1 SGHDT, CDR2 YYEEEE. This chain's CDR3 is CASSLGRTGLETQYF. The CDR3 DNA reads TGTGCCAGCAGCTTGGGGCGTACGGGATTAGAGACCCAGTACTTC.

This CDR3 reads CAWLTGYSSQYF. The DNA of the CDR3 is TGTGCCTGGTTGACAGGCTATTCGTCCCAGTACTTC. The chain uses TRBV30 and TRBJ2-5; tentatively, D is TRBD1 (6 bases). This CDR3 region has 12 residues. Germline CDR1 and CDR2: GTSNPN and SVGIG (reference sequence). Deletions cut 5 bases from V and 9 bases from J, with 16 bases between. Based on the CDR3 plus reference TRBV30 and TRBJ2-5, the full variable domain is SQTIHQWPATLVQPVGSPLSLECTVEGTSNPNLYWYRQAAGRGLQLLFYSVGIGQISSEVPQNLSASRPQDRQFILSSKKLLLSDSGFYLCAWLTGYSSQYFGPGTRLLVL.

This chain links TRBV7-9 with TRBJ1-4; D is uncertain. Germline lookup yields CDR1 SEHNR and CDR2 FQNEAQ (reference sequence). V was clipped by 2 bases and J by 8 bases, with 18 bases between them. CDR3 length: 16 residues. The CDR3 protein is CASSLSSGEKSEKLFF. The DNA of the CDR3 is TGTGCCAGCAGCTTAAGTTCCGGGGAGAAGAGCGAAAAACTGTTTTTT.

V usage is TRBV9 and J usage is TRBJ1-4, with D tentatively TRBD1 (5 bases). The CDR3 runs 15 residues. Deletions cut 4 bases from V and 5 bases from J, with 15 bases between. Germline lookup yields CDR1 SGDLS and CDR2 YYNGEE. CDR3: CASSMGGSKNEKLFF. For the CDR3, the DNA is TGTGCCAGCAGCATGGGGGGGTCTAAAAATGAAAAACTGTTTTTT.

The chain uses TRBV5-1 and TRBJ1-2; D is unclear. Germline V lookup: CDR1 SGHRS, CDR2 YFSETQ. The CDR3 extends over 15 amino acids. Trimming shortened V by 0 bases and J by 0 bases, and 9 bases separated the two germline ends. This CDR3 reads CASSLVADSNYGYTF. The CDR3 DNA reads TGCGCCAGCAGCTTGGTAGCCGACTCTAACTATGGCTACACCTTC.

The V gene is TRBV24-1, the J gene TRBJ2-6, with D uncertain. This CDR3 has 16 amino acids. The V end was cut by 1 base, the J end by 3 bases, with 9 bases between. Per the germline V gene, CDR1 is KGHDR and CDR2 is SFDVKD. The CDR3 loop reads CATSDFDRVGANVLTF. The CDR3 DNA follows: TGTGCCACCAGTGATTTTGATAGGGTTGGGGCCAACGTCCTGACTTTC.

This chain joins TRBV7-9 and TRBJ2-7; D perhaps matches TRBD1 (6 bases). V lost 5 bases, J lost 3 bases, and 11 bases lay in between. This CDR3 contains 13 residues. The germline gives CDR1 SEHNR, CDR2 FQNEAQ (reference sequence). The CDR3 reads CASSPETGYEQYF. The CDR3 nucleotides are TGTGCCAGCAGCCCCGAGACAGGCTACGAGCAGTACTTC.

The chain links TRBV5-5 to TRBJ2-7; 8 bases are shared with TRBD2. This CDR3 spans 15 amino acids. V trimming: 0 bases; J trimming: 5 bases; junction bases outside the gene matches: 7. Germline V gene lookup returns CDR1 SGHKS and CDR2 YYEKEE (reference sequence). CDR3 coding DNA: TGTGCCAGCAGCTTGGTAAGCGGGGGATTTAACGAGCAGTACTTC. Its protein is CASSLVSGGFNEQYF. The complete variable domain, with remaining parts taken from reference TRBV5-5 and TRBJ2-7, reads DAGVTQSPTHLIKTRGQQVTLRCSPISGHKSVSWYQQVLGQGPQFIFQYYEKEERGRGNFPDRFSARQFPNYSSELNVNALLLGDSALYLCASSLVSGGFNEQYFGPGTRLTVT.

This rearrangement joins TRBV18 to TRBJ2-1, with 10 bases matching TRBD2. Germline CDR1 reads KGHSH; CDR2 reads LQKENI. CDR3 length: 15 residues. With 4 bases clipped from V and 6 bases from J, the junction kept 6 bases outside the gene matches. DNA for the CDR3: TGTGCCAGCTCACTCCGGACTAGCGGTATCAATGAGCAGTTCTTC. Its translation: CASSLRTSGINEQFF.

The genes are TRBV9 and TRBJ2-3; 10 bases are a match to TRBD2. Germline V gene sequence: CDR1 SGDLS, CDR2 YYNGEE. V lost 5 bases to trimming and J lost 4 bases; unmatched junction nucleotides: 13. The length of the CDR3 is 17 residues. The DNA of the CDR3 is TGTGCCAGCAGTCAGACCCCTAGCGGGAGTTGGTCAGATACGCAGTATTTT. Translated: CASSQTPSGSWSDTQYF.

V is TRBV29-1 and J is TRBJ2-3, with 7 positions matching TRBD2. The CDR3 consists of 17 residues. Losses at the gene ends were 4 bases for V and 4 bases for J; bases not matched to a gene: 17. Per germline, CDR1 SQVTM and CDR2 ANQGSEA. DNA for the CDR3: TGCAGCGTTGTGCTAGCTGGTGCGGGGGAGACGGCAGATACGCAGTATTTT. Its protein product is CSVVLAGAGETADTQYF.

The rearrangement uses TRBV30 and TRBJ1-1, with 7 bases fitting TRBD1. The CDR3 covers 13 residues. The germline CDR1 and CDR2 sequences are GTSNPN and SVGIG (reference sequence). CDR3 region: CGGGTGAKTEAFF. The CDR3 DNA reads as TGTGGAGGGGGAACAGGGGCGAAGACTGAAGCTTTCTTT.

This chain joins TRBV5-6 and TRBJ1-1; possible D gene TRBD1, 5 bases. CDR1 SGHDT and CDR2 YYEEEE come from the germline V gene. The CDR3 is made up of 16 amino acids. V dropped 5 bases and J dropped 0 bases, with 17 bases sitting between them. CDR3 sequence reads: CASRKISGHLNTEAFF. As DNA, the CDR3 is TGTGCCAGCAGAAAGATATCAGGACACTTGAACACTGAAGCTTTCTTT.

The CDR3 sequence is CASSVGGNSPLHF. In nucleotides, the CDR3 is TGTGCCAGCAGCGTAGGGGGGAATTCACCCCTCCACTTT. J is TRBJ1-6 and V is TRBV9; D may be TRBD1 (5 bases). Looked up from germline, CDR1 is SGDLS and CDR2 is YYNGEE. This CDR3 is 13 amino acids long. Trimming removed 0 bases from V and 7 bases from J, with 5 bases in between.